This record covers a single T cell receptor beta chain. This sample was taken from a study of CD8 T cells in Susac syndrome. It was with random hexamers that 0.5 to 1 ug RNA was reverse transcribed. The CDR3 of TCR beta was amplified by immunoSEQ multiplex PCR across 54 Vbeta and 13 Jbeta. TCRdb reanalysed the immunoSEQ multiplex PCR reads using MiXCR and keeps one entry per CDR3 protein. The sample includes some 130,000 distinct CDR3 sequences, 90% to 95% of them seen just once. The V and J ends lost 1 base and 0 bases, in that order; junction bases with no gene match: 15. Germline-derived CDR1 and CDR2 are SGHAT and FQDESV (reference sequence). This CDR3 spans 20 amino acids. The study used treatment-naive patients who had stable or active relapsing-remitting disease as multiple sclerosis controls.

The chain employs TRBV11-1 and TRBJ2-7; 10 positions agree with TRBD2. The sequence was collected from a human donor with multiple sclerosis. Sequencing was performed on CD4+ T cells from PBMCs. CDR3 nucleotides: TGTGCCAGCAGCTTAGTTCGTGGAGTAGCGGGAGGTCAGGGCTCCTACGAGCAGTACTTC. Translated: CASSLVRGVAGGQGSYEQYF. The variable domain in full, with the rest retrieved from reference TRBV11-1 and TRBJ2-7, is EAEVAQSPRYKITEKSQAVAFWCDPISGHATLYWYRQILGQGPELLVQFQDESVVDDSQLPKDRFSAERLKGVDSTLKIQPAELGDSAMYLCASSLVRGVAGGQGSYEQYFGPGTRLTVT.